The next 32 T cell receptor beta chains were all read from a single sample in a study of blood T cell repertoires in COVID-19. Assay used: immunoSEQ multiplex PCR; TCRdb lists only in-frame clones, some missing. This table has more than 250,000 clones, about 92% appearing once. Material: PBMCs or T cells enriched from blood (not recorded which). Every receptor here comes from a woman in her twenties or thirties who had recovered from COVID-19.

V is TRBV7-8 and J is TRBJ1-5; 10 nucleotides agree with TRBD1. J was trimmed by 6 bases and V by 0 bases; bases with no gene match: 2. The CDR3 sequence is 15 residues long. Germline CDR1 SGHVS, CDR2 FQNEAQ. CDR3: CASSLARTGGQPQHF. DNA of the CDR3: TGTGCCAGCAGCTTAGCTAGGACAGGGGGTCAGCCCCAGCATTTT.

The genes are TRBV28 and TRBJ1-5; tentatively, D is TRBD1 (5 bases). The germline V gene has CDR1 MDHEN and CDR2 SYDVKM. This CDR3 has 14 amino acids. V dropped 6 bases and J dropped 0 bases, with 9 bases sitting between them. CDR3 protein: CASRSGDSNQPQHF. CDR3 coding DNA: TGTGCCAGCAGATCGGGGGATAGCAATCAGCCCCAGCATTTT. Supplemented by reference TRBV28 and TRBJ1-5, the full variable domain reads DVKVTQSSRYLVKRTGEKVFLECVQDMDHENMFWYRQDPGLGLRLIYFSYDVKMKEKGDIPEGYSVSREKKERFSLILESASTNQTSMYLCASRSGDSNQPQHFGDGTRLSIL.

The DNA for the CDR3 is TGTGCCAGCTCACGACAGGGGGCCAGGTCTGGGGCCAACGTCCTGACTTTC. It yields the protein CASSRQGARSGANVLTF. V and J are TRBV18 and TRBJ2-6; 10 bases agree with TRBD1. V gave up 4 bases and J gave up 1 base; unmatched junction bases: 4. The V gene's germline CDR1 is KGHSH and CDR2 LQKENI. This CDR3 region has 17 residues.

This chain connects TRBV5-1 to TRBJ2-3, with TRBD2 identical over 9 bases. The CDR3 extends over 15 amino acids. Trimming at V came to 3 bases and at J to 2 bases, leaving 4 bases not matched to a gene. The germline CDR1 and CDR2 sequences are SGHRS and YFSETQ. CDR3 sequence (DNA): TGCGCCAGCAGCTCAGCGGGAGGTGCCACAGATACGCAGTATTTT. Translating gives CASSSAGGATDTQYF.

The gene calls are TRBV6-5 and TRBJ2-7, with D hard to call. The germline V gene encodes CDR1 MNHEY and CDR2 SVGAGI. Deletions cut 6 bases from V and 4 bases from J, with 7 bases between. The CDR3 extends over 11 amino acids. The chain's CDR3 is CASSFQYEQYF. CDR3 DNA: TGTGCCAGCAGCTTTCAGTACGAGCAGTACTTC.

The rearrangement uses TRBV19 and TRBJ2-3; possibly TRBD2 for D (5 bases). Trimming removed 5 bases at V and 0 bases at J, with 15 bases between. This CDR3 spans 16 amino acids. CDR1 is LNHDA, CDR2 SQIVND, per germline (reference sequence). CDR3 sequence (DNA): TGTGCCAGTAGTGATATAGGAGGACCTAGCACAGATACGCAGTATTTT. Translation gives CASSDIGGPSTDTQYF.

This chain links TRBV3-1 (or the pseudogene TRBV3-2) with TRBJ1-2; no clear D. V was trimmed by 4 bases and J by 7 bases, leaving 19 bases between them. Germline assignment: CDR1 LGHDT and CDR2 YNNKEL (reference sequence). The CDR3 runs 15 residues. The CDR3 region is CASSLRGEVSGGYTF. The CDR3 DNA is TGTGCCAGCAGCCTCAGAGGCGAGGTCTCGGGTGGCTACACCTTC.

The rearrangement uses TRBV11-3 and TRBJ2-3; D is perhaps TRBD1 (5 bases). The CDR3 extends over 14 amino acids. With 5 bases removed from V and 2 bases from J, the gap between germline ends came to 11 bases. Germline CDR1 reads SGHNT; CDR2 reads YENEEA. The CDR3 is CASSRDSPTDTQYF. In DNA form, the CDR3 reads TGTGCCAGCAGCCGAGACAGTCCCACAGATACGCAGTATTTT.

The chain carries TRBV25-1 and TRBJ2-4; 7 positions agree with TRBD1. The CDR3 covers 16 residues. The germline gives CDR1 MGHDK, CDR2 SYGVNS. After removal of 4 bases from V and 0 bases from J, the junction contained 6 bases not matched to a gene. As DNA, the CDR3 is TGTGCCAGCAGTGGGGGGACAGACTTAGCCAAAAACATTCAGTACTTC. It specifies CASSGGTDLAKNIQYF.

This clone has a single count. This chain joins TRBV19 and TRBJ2-1, with 12 bases that match TRBD2. Germline V gene sequence: CDR1 LNHDA, CDR2 SQIVND (reference sequence). V lost 5 bases, J lost 0 bases, and 8 bases stayed unmatched. The CDR3 extends over 18 amino acids. The CDR3, as DNA: TGTGCCAGTAGTGCCGGACTAGCGGGACTGAGCTCCTACAATGAGCAGTTCTTC. Its translation is CASSAGLAGLSSYNEQFF.

The chain is built from TRBV28 and TRBJ1-1; no definite D call. Germline CDR1 reads MDHEN; CDR2 reads SYDVKM. V shed 4 bases and J shed 0 bases, with 9 bases lying between them. The CDR3 is 14 residues long. DNA of the CDR3: TGTGCCAGCAGTTCAGCGGCGCTGAACACTGAAGCTTTCTTT. Translating it yields CASSSAALNTEAFF. The complete variable domain, with remaining parts taken from reference TRBV28 and TRBJ1-1, reads DVKVTQSSRYLVKRTGEKVFLECVQDMDHENMFWYRQDPGLGLRLIYFSYDVKMKEKGDIPEGYSVSREKKERFSLILESASTNQTSMYLCASSSAALNTEAFFGQGTRLTVV.

This clone is a singleton in its sample. The gene calls are TRBV11-2 and TRBJ2-7, with a tentative D call TRBD1 (6 bases). Germline values: CDR1 SGHAT, CDR2 FQNNGV. V lost 5 bases to trimming and J lost 6 bases, with 23 bases between them. The CDR3 contains 16 residues. CDR3 nucleotide sequence: TGTGCCAGCAGCCCGTACCCGGGACACGACCTAGGCGAGCAGTACTTC. Translating gives CASSPYPGHDLGEQYF.

The chain couples TRBV6-5 to TRBJ1-3; D call uncertain. Germline CDR1 MNHEY, CDR2 SVGAGI. Trimming removed 6 bases at V and 2 bases at J, with 8 bases between. The CDR3 spans 13 residues. As DNA, the CDR3 is TGTGCCAGCAGGACCGCGGCTGGAAACACCATATATTTT. Protein sequence: CASRTAAGNTIYF.

The chain joins TRBV28 to TRBJ1-4; D remains ambiguous. Per the germline V gene, CDR1 is MDHEN and CDR2 is SYDVKM. The CDR3 totals 10 residues. V was shortened by 5 bases and J by 10 bases, with 5 bases between the two germline ends. The CDR3 nucleotides are TGTGCCAGCAGTGGGAGAAAACTGTTTTTT. Protein sequence: CASSGRKLFF. Full variable domain (outside the CDR3, taken from reference TRBV28 and TRBJ1-4): DVKVTQSSRYLVKRTGEKVFLECVQDMDHENMFWYRQDPGLGLRLIYFSYDVKMKEKGDIPEGYSVSREKKERFSLILESASTNQTSMYLCASSGRKLFFGSGTQLSVL.

The chain couples TRBV6-5 to TRBJ2-2; D uncertain. The length of the CDR3 is 16 residues. Germline CDR1 MNHEY, CDR2 SVGAGI. The germline V and J ends were trimmed by 4 bases and 0 bases, with 12 bases remaining between them. This CDR3 is CASSFGGPTNTGELFF. In nucleotides, the CDR3 is TGTGCCAGCAGTTTCGGTGGGCCCACGAACACCGGGGAGCTGTTTTTT.

The chain recombines TRBV3-1 (or the pseudogene TRBV3-2) with TRBJ2-7, with D uncertain. CDR3 size: 14 residues. Trimming cost V 4 bases and J 4 bases, with 14 bases left between them. Looked up from germline, CDR1 is LGHDT and CDR2 is YNNKEL (reference sequence). CDR3 coding DNA: TGTGCCAGCAGCCCCCTCGGGTCTTTTTACGAGCAGTACTTC. It codes for CASSPLGSFYEQYF.

This clone has a handful of counts. V gene TRBV16 combines with J gene TRBJ1-5; tentatively, D is TRBD1 (5 bases). The germline V gene encodes CDR1 KGHSY and CDR2 FQNENV. Trimming cost V 2 bases and J 7 bases, with 12 bases left between them. There are 14 residues in the CDR3. The CDR3 bases are TGTGCCAGCAGCCAACGGGGGATCTGGCAGCCCCAGCATTTT. It codes for CASSQRGIWQPQHF.

This clone is a singleton in its sample. V usage is TRBV6-5 and J usage is TRBJ2-5; D may be TRBD2 (6 bases). The CDR3 is 13 amino acids. Trimming removed 7 bases at V and 5 bases at J, with 14 bases between. Looked up from germline, CDR1 is MNHEY and CDR2 is SVGAGI. The CDR3 reads CASTGDLFETQYF. The CDR3 nucleotides read TGTGCCAGCACCGGGGACTTATTTGAGACCCAGTACTTC.

The gene calls are TRBV13 and TRBJ2-3, with 7 bases aligning to TRBD1. Germline values: CDR1 PRHDT, CDR2 FYEKMQ (reference sequence). CDR3 size: 16 residues. V was clipped by 0 bases and J by 2 bases; unmatched bases: 5. CDR3 amino acids: CASSLGRGTDTDTQYF. DNA of the CDR3: TGTGCCAGCAGCTTAGGCCGTGGGACAGACACAGATACGCAGTATTTT.

The rearrangement joins TRBV5-4 to TRBJ2-5; perhaps TRBD2 as D (5 bases). Germline V gene sequence: CDR1 SGHNT, CDR2 YYREEE (reference sequence). V lost 5 bases and J lost 5, with 22 bases in between. The CDR3 loop spans 16 amino acids. CDR3 amino acids: CASRLLLGSGEETQYF. CDR3 coding DNA: TGTGCCAGCAGGCTCCTCTTGGGGAGTGGAGAGGAGACCCAGTACTTC.

Remarks on this clone: The identical CDR3 is also encoded by other nucleotide sequences in the sample. The V and J genes are TRBV5-1 and TRBJ1-2; D is undetermined. The CDR3 spans 13 residues. In germline, CDR1 is SGHRS, CDR2 YFSETQ. The germline V and J ends were trimmed by 1 base and 3 bases, with 7 bases remaining between them. The CDR3 spells CASSLSGDYGYTF. The CDR3 nucleotides are TGCGCCAGCAGCTTGAGCGGCGACTATGGCTACACCTTC.

The rearrangement joins TRBV5-1 to TRBJ1-3; possibly TRBD1 for D (5 bases). The germline CDR1 and CDR2 sequences are SGHRS and YFSETQ. Trimming removed 4 bases from V and 0 bases from J, with 17 bases in between. The CDR3 contains 17 residues. The CDR3 nucleotides are TGCGCCAGCAGCCAGCGGGGGGGAACGGCCTCTGGAAACACCATATATTTT. The encoded protein is CASSQRGGTASGNTIYF.

The chain is built from TRBV5-4 and TRBJ2-4; 8 bases match TRBD2. This CDR3 has 16 amino acids. V shed 4 bases and J 0 bases; nucleotides not matched to a gene: 6. Looked up from germline, CDR1 is SGHNT and CDR2 is YYREEE (reference sequence). The CDR3 sequence: CASSPGGLLAKNIQYF. The DNA for the CDR3 is TGTGCCAGCAGCCCGGGGGGGCTTCTAGCCAAAAACATTCAGTACTTC.

The rearrangement joins TRBV28 to TRBJ1-6; D is possibly TRBD1 (5 bases). CDR3 length equals 13 residues. The germline V gene encodes CDR1 MDHEN and CDR2 SYDVKM. Trimming removed 9 bases from V and 2 bases from J, with 8 bases in between. The CDR3: CASRQTYNSPLHF. The CDR3 nucleotides read TGTGCCAGTCGACAGACCTATAATTCACCCCTCCACTTT.

The V gene is TRBV28, the J gene TRBJ1-1, with TRBD1 matching over 7 bases. The germline V gene has CDR1 MDHEN and CDR2 SYDVKM. V trimming: 3 bases; J trimming: 3 bases; junction bases outside the gene matches: 13. The length of the CDR3 is 17 residues. The CDR3 protein is CASSLGGPQGRYTEAFF. CDR3 DNA: TGTGCCAGCAGTTTGGGGGGTCCACAGGGGAGGTACACTGAAGCTTTCTTT.

The V call is TRBV19, the J call TRBJ2-1; no definite D call. V dropped 3 bases and J dropped 4 bases, with 10 bases sitting between them. The V gene's germline CDR1 is LNHDA and CDR2 SQIVND (reference sequence). This CDR3 contains 14 residues. CDR3 protein: CASSMIATYNEQFF. CDR3 DNA: TGTGCCAGTAGTATGATAGCCACATACAATGAGCAGTTCTTC.

The rearrangement uses TRBV19 and TRBJ1-5; 9 nucleotides match TRBD1. In germline, CDR1 is LNHDA, CDR2 SQIVND (reference sequence). The CDR3 has 14 amino acids. Trimming removed 5 bases from V and 6 bases from J; junction bases left unmatched: 5. CDR3 protein: CASSLGQGIQPQHF. CDR3 nucleotide sequence: TGTGCCAGTAGTTTAGGACAGGGGATTCAGCCCCAGCATTTT. The complete variable domain, with remaining parts taken from reference TRBV19 and TRBJ1-5, reads DGGITQSPKYLFRKEGQNVTLSCEQNLNHDAMYWYRQDPGQGLRLIYYSQIVNDFQKGDIAEGYSVSREKKESFPLTVTSAQKNPTAFYLCASSLGQGIQPQHFGDGTRLSIL.

Written as DNA, the CDR3 is TGTGCCATCAGTGCTACAGGGGACACTGAAGCTTTCTTT. This sequence encodes CAISATGDTEAFF. J is TRBJ1-1 and V is TRBV10-3; 7 bases are a match to TRBD1. J lost 3 bases, V lost 4 bases, and 2 bases had no gene match. In germline, CDR1 is ENHRY, CDR2 SYGVKD. This CDR3 comprises 13 residues.

The V gene is TRBV2, the J gene TRBJ1-5; possible D gene TRBD1, 6 bases. The CDR3 loop spans 13 amino acids. Trimming shortened V by 6 bases and J by 4 bases, and 10 bases separated the two germline ends. The germline V gene has CDR1 SNHLY and CDR2 FYNNEI. The CDR3 loop is CASRSQGNQPQHF. The CDR3, as DNA: TGTGCCAGCAGGTCACAGGGAAATCAGCCCCAGCATTTT.

The chain joins TRBV28 to TRBJ2-1; maybe TRBD2 (5 bases). The CDR3 sequence is 17 residues long. In germline, CDR1 is MDHEN, CDR2 SYDVKM. V was pared by 5 bases and J by 0 bases, with 17 bases between. The DNA for the CDR3 is TGTGCCAGCAGTGCTCCTGGGCGGGCGAGCTCCTACAATGAGCAGTTCTTC. This gives the protein CASSAPGRASSYNEQFF.

This chain uses TRBV28 with TRBJ2-3, with D maybe TRBD2 (6 bases). Germline CDR1 reads MDHEN; CDR2 reads SYDVKM. CDR3 size: 16 residues. V was trimmed by 6 bases and J by 0 bases, leaving 16 bases between them. CDR3: CASRPYRGTSTDTQYF. The CDR3 coding sequence is TGTGCCAGCAGGCCTTACCGGGGGACTAGCACAGATACGCAGTATTTT.

Notes on this clone: This CDR3 is also generated by other DNA sequences in the sample. The rearrangement joins TRBV18 to TRBJ2-5; D call uncertain. CDR1 and CDR2 from the germline V gene are KGHSH and LQKENI. V lost 6 bases to trimming and J lost 1 base, with 9 bases between them. The CDR3 covers 13 residues. The CDR3 loop is CASSLGSQETQYF. The CDR3 nucleotides read TGTGCCAGCTCTCTCGGTAGCCAAGAGACCCAGTACTTC.